This entry lists 5 T cell receptor beta chains sequenced from one sample in a study of T cell repertoires in cytomegalovirus infection. One entry per CDR3 protein, called by TCRdb with MiXCR from the reads. The top ten hold about 22% of the sample, which has 70,000 to 75,000 distinct CDR3 sequences, around 3.8% seen once. Sequencing used PBMCs. These receptors were obtained from a human donor in good health (CMV status not recorded). Some clones in this sample may be carry-over from other donors' samples.

This clonotype came up many times. This CDR3 is CASSLFDPLEQYF. The CDR3, as DNA: TGTGCCAGCAGCTTGTTCGACCCTCTCGAGCAGTACTTC. The rearrangement uses TRBV7-4 and TRBJ2-7; no clear D gene. Deletions cut 3 bases from V and 6 bases from J, with 12 bases between. The CDR3 totals 13 residues. CDR1 and CDR2 (germline): SGHVT, SQSDAQ.

This clonotype was counted ten times or more. This chain joins TRBV7-2 and TRBJ2-3; no clear D gene. V was trimmed by 4 bases and J by 6 bases, leaving 14 bases between them. Germline V gives CDR1 SGHTA, CDR2 FQGNSA. The CDR3 length is 14 residues. The CDR3 is CASSSLVSPDTQYF. The CDR3 DNA sequence: TGTGCCAGCAGCTCTCTAGTTTCTCCCGATACGCAGTATTTT.

This clonotype was seen many times. The chain combines TRBV11-1 with TRBJ1-4, with D possibly TRBD1 on 5 matching bases. With 2 bases removed from V and 3 bases from J, the gap between germline ends came to 13 bases. Germline CDR1 SGHAT, CDR2 FQDESV (reference sequence). This CDR3 region has 16 residues. The CDR3 nucleotides read TGTGCCAGCAGCTTAACAGGAGTGCGGGCTAATGAAAAACTGTTTTTT. The encoded protein is CASSLTGVRANEKLFF.

This clonotype was detected many times. This CDR3 is CASSLRTRQSPLHF. CDR3 DNA sequence: TGTGCCAGCAGCCTACGGACTAGGCAATCACCCCTCCACTTT. The chain couples TRBV7-2 to TRBJ1-6; no definite D call. The CDR3 is 14 residues long. Germline V gene data show CDR1 as SGHTA and CDR2 as FQGNSA. Trimming removed 5 bases at V and 10 bases at J, with 15 bases between.

This clonotype has a count of ten or more. The chain joins TRBV7-2 to TRBJ2-1, with TRBD1 identical over 8 bases. This CDR3 has 16 residues. Unmatched junction bases numbered 8, after V lost 5 bases and J lost 2 bases. CDR1 and CDR2 (germline): SGHTA, FQGNSA. In DNA, the CDR3 is TGTGCCAGCAGCCGCGTCACGGGACAGGCCTACAATGAGCAGTTCTTC. Its protein is CASSRVTGQAYNEQFF.